This is a list of T cell receptor beta chains from one sample in a study of T cell repertoires in cytomegalovirus infection. TCRdb re-derived calls from the reads in MiXCR, one entry per CDR3 protein. Altogether about 180,000 distinct CDR3 sequences are present, about an eighth being singletons, with the ten largest covering 27%. Sequenced material: PBMCs. These receptors came from a human donor in good health (CMV status not recorded). Some clones in this sample may be carry-over from other donors' samples. The conserved cysteine and the conserved F or W are not part of the CDR3 here. Each record gives: V gene, clone size, J gene, CDR3 protein. Size is stated for part of the rows, as once, few or many counts, or as a class when the clone is expanded.

v_call: TRBV29-1
clone_size: NA
j_call: TRBJ2-5
cdr3_aa: SVERPSAKVGETQY

v_call: TRBV28
clone_size: few
j_call: TRBJ2-7
cdr3_aa: ASCRLAGGYEQY

v_call: TRBV7-2
clone_size: many
j_call: TRBJ2-7
cdr3_aa: ASSSRQGRDDEQY

v_call: TRBV15
clone_size: few
j_call: TRBJ1-5
cdr3_aa: ATSRDRDQPQH

v_call: TRBV4-1
clone_size: NA
j_call: TRBJ2-1
cdr3_aa: ASSPPPPGYNEQF

v_call: TRBV7-9
clone_size: many
j_call: TRBJ1-2
cdr3_aa: ASSHYPRDREDYGYT

v_call: TRBV29-1
clone_size: NA
j_call: TRBJ2-7
cdr3_aa: SVEAYGQATYEQY

v_call: TRBV6-2/TRBV6-3
clone_size: many
j_call: TRBJ1-5
cdr3_aa: ASSFPTIQGGTADSNQPQH

v_call: TRBV2
clone_size: NA
j_call: TRBJ1-6
cdr3_aa: ASTRISPLH

v_call: TRBV7-4
clone_size: few
j_call: TRBJ2-3
cdr3_aa: ASQQDTQY

v_call: TRBV11-2
clone_size: few
j_call: TRBJ2-7
cdr3_aa: ASSLGGAAYEQY

v_call: TRBV11-2
clone_size: many
j_call: TRBJ2-5
cdr3_aa: ASRSAGLGETQY

v_call: TRBV7-2
clone_size: few
j_call: TRBJ2-3
cdr3_aa: ASSLRLTSTDTQY

v_call: TRBV7-6
clone_size: many
j_call: TRBJ2-1
cdr3_aa: ASSLEAVNEQF

v_call: TRBV25-1
clone_size: many
j_call: TRBJ1-1
cdr3_aa: ASRGARGAQAEAF

v_call: TRBV5-6
clone_size: many
j_call: TRBJ2-7
cdr3_aa: ASSWMTSGSSSYEQY

v_call: TRBV29-1
clone_size: NA
j_call: TRBJ1-5
cdr3_aa: SVWSEGNQPQH

v_call: TRBV5-1
clone_size: few
j_call: TRBJ2-7
cdr3_aa: ASSLAGGDYEQY

v_call: TRBV6-2/TRBV6-3
clone_size: many
j_call: TRBJ2-2
cdr3_aa: ASSSPDRARTGELF

v_call: TRBV7-9
clone_size: many
j_call: TRBJ2-3
cdr3_aa: ASSSDRGLADTQY

v_call: TRBV7-8
clone_size: many
j_call: TRBJ2-1
cdr3_aa: ASSPGQGGINEQF

v_call: TRBV28
clone_size: many
j_call: TRBJ2-1
cdr3_aa: ASRGTSGNNEQF

v_call: TRBV29-1
clone_size: NA
j_call: TRBJ2-3
cdr3_aa: SVETASTDTQY

v_call: TRBV7-6
clone_size: many
j_call: TRBJ2-7
cdr3_aa: ASSSGHEQY

v_call: TRBV5-6
clone_size: NA
j_call: TRBJ1-2
cdr3_aa: ASSLARGLANYGYT

v_call: TRBV5-4
clone_size: NA
j_call: TRBJ2-7
cdr3_aa: ASSSRLAGSGEQY

v_call: TRBV14
clone_size: few
j_call: TRBJ2-2
cdr3_aa: ASTPGSRLNTGELF

v_call: TRBV7-2
clone_size: many
j_call: TRBJ1-4
cdr3_aa: ASSLGVGAVLF

v_call: TRBV7-8
clone_size: many
j_call: TRBJ2-5
cdr3_aa: ASSEDRGRETQY

v_call: TRBV27
clone_size: many
j_call: TRBJ2-7
cdr3_aa: ASSTPGTGSYEQY

v_call: TRBV7-3
clone_size: many
j_call: TRBJ1-1
cdr3_aa: ASSLSRLNTEAF

v_call: TRBV7-2
clone_size: NA
j_call: TRBJ1-6
cdr3_aa: ASSPVSAYNSPLH

v_call: TRBV5-1
clone_size: NA
j_call: TRBJ2-5
cdr3_aa: ASSLDLGAGETQY

v_call: TRBV20-1
clone_size: many
j_call: TRBJ2-3
cdr3_aa: SARGFVTLAEFADTQY

v_call: TRBV19
clone_size: NA
j_call: TRBJ2-7
cdr3_aa: ASSIRRGTYEQY

v_call: TRBV20-1
clone_size: NA
j_call: TRBJ1-5
cdr3_aa: SAREGGVVYQPQH

v_call: TRBV6-5
clone_size: many
j_call: TRBJ1-1
cdr3_aa: ASSRTVNTEAF

v_call: TRBV14
clone_size: few
j_call: TRBJ2-1
cdr3_aa: ASSQEILFDEQF

v_call: TRBV6-2/TRBV6-3
clone_size: few
j_call: TRBJ2-1
cdr3_aa: ASTQLSEQF

v_call: TRBV7-8
clone_size: many
j_call: TRBJ1-5
cdr3_aa: ASSLQQAGKNQPQH

v_call: TRBV2
clone_size: many
j_call: TRBJ1-5
cdr3_aa: ASIGVGDNQPQH

v_call: TRBV12-3/TRBV12-4
clone_size: many
j_call: TRBJ1-5
cdr3_aa: ASTDRDGNQPQH

v_call: TRBV6-2/TRBV6-3
clone_size: NA
j_call: TRBJ2-1
cdr3_aa: ASSYPNFDEQF

v_call: TRBV7-8
clone_size: many
j_call: TRBJ2-1
cdr3_aa: ASSSSGPGTGNYNEQF

v_call: TRBV14
clone_size: few
j_call: TRBJ2-2
cdr3_aa: ASTRAPNTGELF

v_call: TRBV7-2
clone_size: many
j_call: TRBJ2-3
cdr3_aa: ASSSGLAEADTQY

v_call: TRBV18
clone_size: few
j_call: TRBJ1-1
cdr3_aa: ASSPRTTLNTEAF

v_call: TRBV29-1
clone_size: NA
j_call: TRBJ1-5
cdr3_aa: SVIWPGVSNQPQH

v_call: TRBV20-1
clone_size: NA
j_call: TRBJ2-3
cdr3_aa: SASDGTGIIIAQY

v_call: TRBV2
clone_size: NA
j_call: TRBJ2-5
cdr3_aa: ASSSGWPETQY

v_call: TRBV18
clone_size: many
j_call: TRBJ2-7
cdr3_aa: ASSPPLAREQY

v_call: TRBV6-2/TRBV6-3
clone_size: NA
j_call: TRBJ2-1
cdr3_aa: ASSYPYEQF

v_call: TRBV29-1
clone_size: few
j_call: TRBJ2-7
cdr3_aa: SAKPANRYEQY

v_call: TRBV7-9
clone_size: few
j_call: TRBJ1-2
cdr3_aa: ASSLLRAPPGYT